These T cell receptor beta chains were read from a single sample in a study of CD8 T cells in Susac syndrome. Using its own MiXCR run on the immunoSEQ multiplex PCR reads, TCRdb lists one record per CDR3 protein. The profile shows approximately 150,000 distinct CDR3 sequences, approximately 93% of them singletons. The sample consisted of CD4+ T cells from PBMCs. The receptors shown here come from a human donor in good health. Each CDR3 is given with its conserved first and last residue. Fields, in order: J gene, V gene, clone size, D gene, CDR3 DNA, CDR3 protein. D genes are given only for firm matches. Where a row states a size, it is once, few, many or the class of an expanded clone; other rows omit it.

TRBJ2-1 TRBV3-1 . TRBD2 TGTGCCAGCAGCCAAGTCCGGACTAGCGGGTTAGCCAATGAGCAGTTCTTC CASSQVRTSGLANEQFF
TRBJ1-5 TRBV12-3/TRBV12-4 . . TGTGCCAGCAGCCGGGGACCGCTTGGGAATCAGCCCCAGCATTTT CASSRGPLGNQPQHF
TRBJ2-7 TRBV19 . TRBD2 TGTGCCAGCGGGACTAGCGGGACCTACGAGCAGTACTTC CASGTSGTYEQYF
TRBJ2-1 TRBV18 . . TGTGCCAGCTCAGCGGACAGCGGGCGACTGTTCTTC CASSADSGRLFF
TRBJ2-2 TRBV29-1 . . TGCAGCGTTGGAGGATTAAACACCGGGGAGCTGTTTTTT CSVGGLNTGELFF
TRBJ2-1 TRBV30 . . TGTGCCTGGAGTAAGGGACTTTCCTACAATGAGCAGTTCTTC CAWSKGLSYNEQFF
TRBJ2-5 TRBV20-1 . . TGCAGTGCTAGATGGGACGCCCAAGAGACCCAGTACTTC CSARWDAQETQYF
TRBJ2-2 TRBV5-1 . . TGCGCCAGCAGCCCCGACAGCCGAGACACCGGGGAGCTGTTTTTT CASSPDSRDTGELFF
TRBJ1-2 TRBV2 . . TGTGCCAGCAGCCCTCAGGGACGGTTCAACTATGGCTACACCTTC CASSPQGRFNYGYTF
TRBJ2-7 TRBV7-6 . TRBD2 TGTGCCAGCAGCTTGGGGACTAGCGGGATCTCCTACGAGCAGTACTTC CASSLGTSGISYEQYF
TRBJ1-1 TRBV20-1 . TRBD1 TGCAGTGCTCCGGGACAGGAGAACACTGAAGCTTTCTTT CSAPGQENTEAFF
TRBJ2-5 TRBV9 . . TGTGCCAGCAGCGTCGGCGGAGGAGGAGAGACCCAGTACTTC CASSVGGGGETQYF
TRBJ1-1 TRBV19 . TRBD1 TGTGCCAGTATAGGACAGGGGGCCACTGAAGCTTTCTTT CASIGQGATEAFF
TRBJ1-2 TRBV14 . TRBD1 TGTGCCAGCAGCCGCTTCCTTCAGGGGGCCACGGCTGGCTACACCTTC CASSRFLQGATAGYTF
TRBJ2-1 TRBV11-3 . . TGTGCCAGCAGCTTAGTGGGGAGTCTGAACAATGAGCAGTTCTTC CASSLVGSLNNEQFF
TRBJ2-5 TRBV7-3 . . TGTGCCAGCAGCCCCCACGGGACTGTACAAGAGACCCAGTACTTC CASSPHGTVQETQYF
TRBJ1-2 TRBV3-1 . . TGTGCCAGCAGCCAGGATTATAGCTATGGCTACACCTTC CASSQDYSYGYTF
TRBJ2-7 TRBV28 . . TGTGCCAGCAGTCCCTACGGTTTTCTATCCTACGAGCAGTACTTC CASSPYGFLSYEQYF
TRBJ1-1 TRBV7-2 . . TGTGCCAGCAGCTTATATTCGGGACCCACTGAAGCTTTCTTT CASSLYSGPTEAFF
TRBJ2-3 TRBV29-1 . . TGCAGCGTTGGTAGGAGGAGGGGTAGTCGAGGCACAGATACGCAGTATTTT CSVGRRRGSRGTDTQYF
TRBJ2-3 TRBV20-1 . TRBD2 TGCAGTGCACTGGGGACTAGCGGAGCAACAGATACGCAGTATTTT CSALGTSGATDTQYF
TRBJ2-3 TRBV2 once TRBD2 TGTGCCAGCAATCGACGAGGGCGGGAGTCAACAGATACGCAGTATTTT CASNRRGRESTDTQYF
TRBJ2-2 TRBV29-1 . . TGCAGCGTTGGACCAAACACCGGGGAGCTGTTTTTT CSVGPNTGELFF
TRBJ1-4 TRBV30 . . TGTGCCTGGAGAAGTCGGGGTAATGAAAAACTGTTTTTT CAWRSRGNEKLFF
TRBJ2-1 TRBV24-1 . TRBD1 TGTGCCACCAGTGATCCCGGGACAGGGTTCGATGAGCAGTTCTTC CATSDPGTGFDEQFF
TRBJ2-1 TRBV6-6 . TRBD2 TGTGCCAGCAGTTTGGGAGCGGGAGGATACAATGAGCAGTTCTTC CASSLGAGGYNEQFF
TRBJ2-2 TRBV7-2 . TRBD1 TGTGCCAGCAGCTCATCGACAGGGTCCACCGGGGAGCTGTTTTTT CASSSSTGSTGELFF
TRBJ2-3 TRBV5-1 . TRBD2 TGCGCCAGCAGCCCTAATCCTCGACTAGCGGGAGTGGAAGATACGCAGTATTTT CASSPNPRLAGVEDTQYF
TRBJ2-7 TRBV6-2/TRBV6-3 . . TGTGCCAGCGCCCGGGGCCTGGAGCAGTACTTC CASARGLEQYF
TRBJ2-2 TRBV7-7 . . TGTGCCAGCAGCTCCGACACAGGCGCCGGGGAGCTGTTTTTT CASSSDTGAGELFF
TRBJ2-2 TRBV5-1 . TRBD1 TGCGCCAGCAGCCTCGGACAGGGGAGGAACACCGGGGAGCTGTTTTTT CASSLGQGRNTGELFF
TRBJ1-5 TRBV27 . TRBD1 TGTGCCAGCAGCAACAGGGGGCGAGGACAGCCCCAGCATTTT CASSNRGRGQPQHF
TRBJ2-3 TRBV15 . . TGTGCCACCAGCAGAGATGAAGGGGTTACAGGCACAGATACGCAGTATTTT CATSRDEGVTGTDTQYF
TRBJ2-7 TRBV10-2 . . TGCGCCAGCAGTGAGTACGCCTACGAGCAGTACTTC CASSEYAYEQYF